Listed below are T cell receptor beta chains from one sample, sequenced in a study of shared clonotypes between healthy human individuals. Assay used: immunoSEQ multiplex PCR; TCRdb lists only in-frame clones, some missing. The sample yields 2 million to 3 million clones, 85% to 95% seen once. Sample: naive CD4+ T cells sorted from blood. These TCRs come from a man in his late teens or twenties in good health. Each CDR3 is given without its conserved first and last residue. Each record gives: D gene, V gene, J gene, CDR3 protein. The D gene is left open where the match is weak.

.	TRBV18	TRBJ2-5	ASSRRGTLQETQY
.	TRBV30	TRBJ1-5	AWSAFGGGQPQH
.	TRBV6-6	TRBJ1-5	ASSYSRGDQPQH
.	TRBV19	TRBJ2-2	ASSLPSGELF
.	TRBV6-5	TRBJ1-4	ASSYFGQSNEKLF
.	TRBV18	TRBJ2-2	ASSPTSSGELF
.	TRBV5-4	TRBJ1-1	ASSLAIGSYTEAF
.	TRBV28	TRBJ1-5	ASSLYPGVSNQPQH
.	TRBV18	TRBJ2-3	ASSPPQRGVSADTQY
.	TRBV27	TRBJ2-1	ASSRTTSYNEQF
.	TRBV23-1	TRBJ1-6	ASSPGQFGSPLH
TRBD2	TRBV9	TRBJ2-3	ASSVSGTSDTDTQY
TRBD2	TRBV5-1	TRBJ2-1	ASSPTSASGAYNEQF
.	TRBV5-1	TRBJ1-3	ASSLADTGSGNTIY
.	TRBV7-9	TRBJ2-1	ASSFYRDLRSNEQF
TRBD1	TRBV2	TRBJ1-2	ASSGVGTGSLSRGYT
TRBD1	TRBV19	TRBJ1-6	ASSIAGGQGANNSPLH
.	TRBV7-9	TRBJ2-5	ASSLSGQETQY
TRBD1	TRBV10-3	TRBJ1-1	AITRQGENTEAF
.	TRBV18	TRBJ2-1	ASSPQSARDTYNEQF
.	TRBV6-5	TRBJ1-2	ASRGFTGGYT
.	TRBV19	TRBJ1-2	ASEPGTIEGGYT
.	TRBV19	TRBJ1-1	ASSDTTVLNTEAF
.	TRBV28	TRBJ1-1	ASSLQGPEAF